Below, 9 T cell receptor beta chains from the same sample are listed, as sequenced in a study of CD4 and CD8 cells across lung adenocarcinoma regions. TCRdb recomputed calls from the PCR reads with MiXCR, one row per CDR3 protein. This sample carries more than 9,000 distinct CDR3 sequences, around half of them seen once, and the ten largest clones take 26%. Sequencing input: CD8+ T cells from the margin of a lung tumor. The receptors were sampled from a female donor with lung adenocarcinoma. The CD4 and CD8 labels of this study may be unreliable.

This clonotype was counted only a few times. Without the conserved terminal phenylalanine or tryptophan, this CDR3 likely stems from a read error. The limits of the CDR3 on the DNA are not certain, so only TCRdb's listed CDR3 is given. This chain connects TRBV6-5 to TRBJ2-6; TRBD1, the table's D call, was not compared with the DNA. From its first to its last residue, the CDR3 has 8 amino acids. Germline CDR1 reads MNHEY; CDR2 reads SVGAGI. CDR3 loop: CASSYSRV.

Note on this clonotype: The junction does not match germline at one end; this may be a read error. CDR3 nucleotides: TGTGGCGGGGGTCCGGGGGGGGGGGGACAAGATACCCAGTACTTC. Protein sequence: CGGGPGGGGQDTQYF. This chain links TRBV10-3 with TRBJ2-5, with 8 bases that match TRBD2. There are 15 residues in the CDR3. CDR1 is ENHRY, CDR2 SYGVKD, per germline.

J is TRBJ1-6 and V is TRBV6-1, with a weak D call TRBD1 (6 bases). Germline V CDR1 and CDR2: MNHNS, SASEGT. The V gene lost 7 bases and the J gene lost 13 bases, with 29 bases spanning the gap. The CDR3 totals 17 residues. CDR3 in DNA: TGTGCCAGCACCCGTTCAAGGGGGGCAGAACTTAATCAGCCCCTCCACTTT. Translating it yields CASTRSRGAELNQPLHF.

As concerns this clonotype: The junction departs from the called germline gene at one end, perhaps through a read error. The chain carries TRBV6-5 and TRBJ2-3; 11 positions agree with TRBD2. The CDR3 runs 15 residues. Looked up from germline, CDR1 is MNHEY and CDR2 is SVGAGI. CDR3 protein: CASRFSGTSGDTQYF. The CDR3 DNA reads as TGTGCCAGCAGATTCTCCGGGACTAGCGGAGATACGCAGTACTTT.

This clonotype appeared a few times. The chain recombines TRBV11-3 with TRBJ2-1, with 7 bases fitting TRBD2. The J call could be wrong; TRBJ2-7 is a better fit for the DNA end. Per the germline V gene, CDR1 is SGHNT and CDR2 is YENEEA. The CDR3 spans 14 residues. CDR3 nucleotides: TGTGCCAGCAGCGATGGGACTATTTACAATGAGCAGTACTTC. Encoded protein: CASSDGTIYNEQYF.

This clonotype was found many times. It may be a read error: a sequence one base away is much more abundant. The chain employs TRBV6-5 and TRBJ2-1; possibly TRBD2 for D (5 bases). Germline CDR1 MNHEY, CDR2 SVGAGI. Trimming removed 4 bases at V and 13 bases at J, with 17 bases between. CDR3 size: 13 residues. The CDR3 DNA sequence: TGTGCCAGCAGTTTCGGGGTTCAAGAGACCCAGTTCTTC. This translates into CASSFGVQETQFF.

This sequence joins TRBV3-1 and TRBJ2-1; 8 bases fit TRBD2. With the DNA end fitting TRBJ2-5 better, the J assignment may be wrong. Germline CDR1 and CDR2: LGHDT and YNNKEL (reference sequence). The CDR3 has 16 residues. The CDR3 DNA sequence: TGTGCCAGCAGCCAAGCGGGGGGGGCTGCACACGAGACCCAGTACTTC. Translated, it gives CASSQAGGAAHETQYF.

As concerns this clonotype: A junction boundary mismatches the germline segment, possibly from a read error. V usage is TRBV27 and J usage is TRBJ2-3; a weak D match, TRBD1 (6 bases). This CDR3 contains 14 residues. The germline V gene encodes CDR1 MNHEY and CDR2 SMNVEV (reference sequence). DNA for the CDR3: TGTGCGGGGCGTGGGGGCGGGTACCCAGATACCCAGTATTTT. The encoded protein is CAGRGGGYPDTQYF.

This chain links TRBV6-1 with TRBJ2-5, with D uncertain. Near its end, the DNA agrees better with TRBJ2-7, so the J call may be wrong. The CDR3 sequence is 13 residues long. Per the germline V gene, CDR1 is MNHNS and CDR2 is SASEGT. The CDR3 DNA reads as TGTGCCAGCAGTGCGAGACCCGCCTACGAGCAGTACTTC. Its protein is CASSARPAYEQYF.